The rows below give T cell receptor beta chains drawn from one sample of a study of cytomegalovirus exposure and HLA in healthy donors. Assay used: immunoSEQ multiplex PCR; TCRdb lists only in-frame clones, some missing. The sample lists some 140,000 clones, roughly 83% occurring once. Sequencing input: PBMCs. Receptors originate from a female donor in good health and CMV-seronegative. The CDR3 runs from the conserved cysteine through the conserved F or W. The D gene is left open where the match is weak. Clone size is stated in some rows and not others, as once, few, many or a class when expanded.

j_call v_call clone_size d_call cdr3_aa cdr3_nt
TRBJ1-2 TRBV6-5 NA TRBD1 CASSRQGSQGYTF TGTGCCAGCAGCCGACAGGGGAGTCAGGGCTACACCTTC
TRBJ2-5 TRBV4-1 NA NA CASSQDSLGGETQYF TGCGCCAGCAGCCAAGATAGTCTGGGGGGAGAGACCCAGTACTTC
TRBJ2-1 TRBV2 NA TRBD2 CASSILSSGKYNEQFF TGTGCCAGCAGTATCCTCTCTAGCGGGAAGTACAATGAGCAGTTCTTC
TRBJ1-1 TRBV4-1 NA NA CASSRLERGNTEAFF TGCGCCAGCAGCCGGTTAGAAAGGGGGAACACTGAAGCTTTCTTT
TRBJ1-2 TRBV5-6 NA NA CASSFYRQAYGYTF TGTGCCAGCAGCTTTTACCGACAGGCTTATGGCTACACCTTC
TRBJ2-2 TRBV4-1 NA TRBD2 CASSQGGTSGGTGELFF TGCGCCAGCAGCCAAGGAGGGACTAGCGGGGGAACCGGGGAGCTGTTTTTT
TRBJ2-1 TRBV5-1 NA TRBD2 CASSLLQRGADEQFF TGCGCCAGCAGCTTGCTACAGCGGGGGGCCGATGAGCAGTTCTTC
TRBJ1-5 TRBV6-5 NA TRBD1 CASSRTGDGNQPQHF TGTGCCAGCAGCCGTACAGGGGATGGCAATCAGCCCCAGCATTTT
TRBJ2-7 TRBV4-3 NA NA CASSQVLRGGPGYEQYF TGCGCCAGCAGCCAAGTCCTAAGGGGGGGACCGGGCTACGAGCAGTACTTC
TRBJ2-2 TRBV4-1 NA TRBD2 CASSQGGGDRHYTGELFF TGCGCCAGCAGCCAAGGGGGGGGAGACAGACACTACACCGGGGAGCTGTTTTTT
TRBJ2-2 TRBV5-4 few NA CASSLGLSTGELFF TGTGCCAGCAGCTTGGGGCTCTCCACCGGGGAGCTGTTTTTT
TRBJ1-1 TRBV7-9 NA NA CASTYLNTEAFF TGTGCCAGCACCTACCTGAACACTGAAGCTTTCTTT
TRBJ1-2 TRBV4-1 NA NA CASSPMPQGRGYGYTF TGCGCCAGCAGCCCCATGCCCCAGGGGAGAGGCTATGGCTACACCTTC
TRBJ2-5 TRBV2 once TRBD2 CASSVEAGVGETQYF TGTGCCAGCAGTGTTGAGGCGGGGGTTGGGGAGACCCAGTACTTC
TRBJ2-7 TRBV29-1 NA NA CSAAGQVGREQYF TGCAGCGCTGCTGGGCAGGTCGGAAGGGAGCAGTACTTC
TRBJ1-2 TRBV28 NA NA CASSTGYGYTF TGTGCCAGCAGTACAGGGTATGGCTACACCTTC
TRBJ2-5 TRBV27 NA TRBD2 CASSLLTSRETQYF TGTGCCAGCAGTTTACTGACTAGCAGGGAGACCCAGTACTTC
TRBJ2-7 TRBV7-9 once NA CASSPQTYEQYF TGTGCCAGCAGCCCCCAGACCTACGAGCAGTACTTC
TRBJ2-5 TRBV9 NA TRBD1 CASSRGDRDLQETQYF TGTGCCAGCAGCCGGGGGGACAGGGATTTACAAGAGACCCAGTACTTC
TRBJ2-1 TRBV5-1 NA TRBD2 CASSLGVPGLASEQFF TGCGCCAGCAGCCTTGGCGTCCCGGGACTAGCGTCCGAGCAGTTCTTC
TRBJ1-2 TRBV29-1 NA TRBD1 CSGLGTATDGGYTF TGCAGCGGTCTCGGGACAGCGACTGACGGTGGCTACACCTTC
TRBJ2-3 TRBV30 NA TRBD2 CAGTPTSGPDTQYF TGTGCCGGAACGCCGACTAGCGGGCCAGATACGCAGTATTTT